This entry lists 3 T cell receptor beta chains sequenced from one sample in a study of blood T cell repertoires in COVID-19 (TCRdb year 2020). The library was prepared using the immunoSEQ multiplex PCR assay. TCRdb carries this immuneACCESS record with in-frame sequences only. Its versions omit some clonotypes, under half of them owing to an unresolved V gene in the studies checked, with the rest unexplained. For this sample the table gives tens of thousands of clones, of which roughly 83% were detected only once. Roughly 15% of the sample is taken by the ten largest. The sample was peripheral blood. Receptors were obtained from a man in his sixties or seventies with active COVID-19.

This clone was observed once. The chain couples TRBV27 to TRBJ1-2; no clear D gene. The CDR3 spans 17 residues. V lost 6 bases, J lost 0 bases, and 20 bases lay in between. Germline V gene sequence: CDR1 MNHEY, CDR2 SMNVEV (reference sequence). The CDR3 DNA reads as TGTGCCAGCAGCCCCACTCACCTCCTTGTGGCTAACTATGGCTACACCTTC. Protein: CASSPTHLLVANYGYTF.

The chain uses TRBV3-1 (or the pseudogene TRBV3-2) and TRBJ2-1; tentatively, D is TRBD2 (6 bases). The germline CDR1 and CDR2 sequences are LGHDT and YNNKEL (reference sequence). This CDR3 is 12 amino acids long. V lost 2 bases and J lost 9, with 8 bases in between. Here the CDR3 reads CASSQLGLEQFF. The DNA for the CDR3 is TGTGCCAGCAGCCAACTGGGACTTGAGCAGTTCTTC.

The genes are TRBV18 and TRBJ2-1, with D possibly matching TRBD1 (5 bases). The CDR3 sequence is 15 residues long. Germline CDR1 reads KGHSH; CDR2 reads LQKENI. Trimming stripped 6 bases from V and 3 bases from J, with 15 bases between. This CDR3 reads CASSDQGLGYNEQFF. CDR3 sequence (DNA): TGTGCCAGCTCCGACCAGGGTCTAGGCTACAATGAGCAGTTCTTC.